A single sample gave rise to the 8 T cell receptor beta chains below, sequenced in a study of blood T cell repertoires in COVID-19. Assay: immunoSEQ multiplex PCR; the TCRdb copy retains only in-frame clones and omits some. The top ten hold almost 1% of the sample, which has roughly 160,000 clones, about 86% seen once. Sequences were obtained from peripheral blood. The receptors here all came from a man younger than 35 with acute or convalescent COVID-19.

The gene calls are TRBV6-1 and TRBJ2-7; D remains unclear. CDR3 length: 15 amino acids. Per the germline V gene, CDR1 is MNHNS and CDR2 is SASEGT. V was clipped by 0 bases and J by 7 bases, with 16 bases between them. DNA of the CDR3: TGTGCCAGCAGTGAAGCCTCACGTCCTGCGAGAGAGCAGTACTTC. Translating gives CASSEASRPAREQYF.

There are a few counts of this clone. The chain recombines TRBV30 with TRBJ1-6; TRBD1 matches at 10 bases. The junction had 7 bases not matched to a gene; V was cut back by 3 bases and J by 5 bases. Germline V gene sequence: CDR1 GTSNPN, CDR2 SVGIG (reference sequence). CDR3 length equals 16 residues. The CDR3 is CAWRAPGTGDNSPLHF. As DNA, the CDR3 is TGTGCCTGGAGGGCCCCGGGGACAGGGGATAATTCACCCCTCCACTTT.

This clone was seen a single time. V and J are TRBV12-3 or TRBV12-4 and TRBJ2-1, with 8 bases identical to TRBD1. The CDR3 has 13 amino acids. V trimming: 6 bases; J trimming: 6 bases; junction bases outside the gene matches: 4. The CDR3 coding sequence is TGTGCCAGCAGAAACACAGGGGGCAATGAGCAGTTCTTC. This translates into CASRNTGGNEQFF.

This clone has only one observation. V is TRBV5-1 and J is TRBJ1-2; D might be TRBD1 (5 bases). Germline CDR1 reads SGHRS; CDR2 reads YFSETQ. The CDR3 covers 12 residues. Between the trimmed V and J ends, which lost 0 bases and 8 bases, there was a span of 8 bases. The DNA of the CDR3 is TGCGCCAGCAGCTTGGGGGGCGGCGGCTACACCTTC. Amino acid sequence: CASSLGGGGYTF.

This clone was recorded once. The V and J genes are TRBV11-2 and TRBJ1-5; the D is unclear. The CDR3 has 12 residues. Germline CDR1 reads SGHAT; CDR2 reads FQNNGV. V lost 5 bases to trimming and J lost 6 bases, with 8 bases between them. In nucleotides, the CDR3 is TGTGCCAGCAGCCCCGAGGGTCAGCCCCAGCATTTT. Its protein is CASSPEGQPQHF.

The V call is TRBV3-1 (or the pseudogene TRBV3-2), the J call TRBJ1-3; D perhaps matches TRBD1 (5 bases). Germline lookup yields CDR1 LGHDT and CDR2 YNNKEL (reference sequence). This CDR3 is built from 14 residues. Trimming shortened V by 3 bases and J by 5 bases, and 11 bases separated the two germline ends. This chain's CDR3 is CASSHGRGRNTIYF. The CDR3 DNA sequence: TGTGCCAGCAGCCACGGGAGGGGCAGAAACACCATATATTTT.

The chain joins TRBV2 to TRBJ2-5; 9 nucleotides line up with TRBD1. There are 17 residues in the CDR3. The germline CDR1 and CDR2 sequences are SNHLY and FYNNEI. V trimming: 1 base; J trimming: 4 bases; junction bases outside the gene matches: 10. Here the CDR3 reads CASSEGSGQGRRETQYF. For the CDR3, the DNA is TGTGCCAGCAGTGAAGGGTCCGGACAGGGGCGACGAGAGACCCAGTACTTC.

This chain joins TRBV29-1 and TRBJ2-1, with TRBD2 identical over 13 bases. J was trimmed by 3 bases and V by 0 bases; bases with no gene match: 2. From germline, CDR1 is SQVTM and CDR2 ANQGSEA. CDR3 length: 16 residues. CDR3 DNA: TGCAGCGTTGAAGAATGGACTAGCGGGGGCTACAATGAGCAGTTCTTC. Its protein is CSVEEWTSGGYNEQFF.